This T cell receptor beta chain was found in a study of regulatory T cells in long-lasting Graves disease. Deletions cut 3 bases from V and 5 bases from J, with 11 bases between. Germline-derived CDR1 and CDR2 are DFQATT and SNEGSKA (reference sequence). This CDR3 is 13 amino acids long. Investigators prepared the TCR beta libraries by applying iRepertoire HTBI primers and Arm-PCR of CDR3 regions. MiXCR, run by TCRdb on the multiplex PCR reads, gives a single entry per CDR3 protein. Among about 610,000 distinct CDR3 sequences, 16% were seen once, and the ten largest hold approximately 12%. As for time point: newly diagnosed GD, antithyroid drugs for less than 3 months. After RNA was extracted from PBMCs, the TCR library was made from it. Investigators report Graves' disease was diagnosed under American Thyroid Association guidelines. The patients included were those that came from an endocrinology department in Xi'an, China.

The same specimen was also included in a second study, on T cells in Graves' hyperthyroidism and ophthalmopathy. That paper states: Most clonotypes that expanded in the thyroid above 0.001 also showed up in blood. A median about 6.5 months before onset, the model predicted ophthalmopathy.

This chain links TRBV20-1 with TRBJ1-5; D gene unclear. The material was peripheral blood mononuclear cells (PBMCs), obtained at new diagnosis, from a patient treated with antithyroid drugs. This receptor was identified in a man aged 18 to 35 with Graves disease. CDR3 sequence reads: CSASGYGDQPQHF. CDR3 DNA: TGCAGTGCTAGCGGGTACGGAGATCAGCCCCAGCATTTT.